This T cell receptor (beta chain) was found in a study of T cell responses to AZD1222 COVID-19 vaccine. On the study more broadly: Researchers grouped second doses given at about 4 or about 12 weeks into one pool. Findings and caveats of the study: Donors in the cohort were predominantly white British and more often female, and clonal diversity was possibly underestimated.

CDR3 length: 13 amino acids. CDR1 is KGHSH, CDR2 LQKENI, per germline. The V gene lost 0 bases and the J gene lost 3 bases, with 6 bases spanning the gap. Generated by immunoSEQ multiplex PCR, the TCRdb table keeps only in-frame clones and is missing some. The table has around 160,000 clones, about 93% seen once. Concerning this clone itself: Its antigen is still unknown.

This chain links TRBV18 with TRBJ2-7; D ambiguous. The receptor was derived from an adult in good health. Material: peripheral blood, obtained on day 0 of AZD1222 vaccination. The DNA of the CDR3 is TGTGCCAGCTCACCACCTAGGAGCTACGAGCAGTACTTC. It yields the protein CASSPPRSYEQYF.